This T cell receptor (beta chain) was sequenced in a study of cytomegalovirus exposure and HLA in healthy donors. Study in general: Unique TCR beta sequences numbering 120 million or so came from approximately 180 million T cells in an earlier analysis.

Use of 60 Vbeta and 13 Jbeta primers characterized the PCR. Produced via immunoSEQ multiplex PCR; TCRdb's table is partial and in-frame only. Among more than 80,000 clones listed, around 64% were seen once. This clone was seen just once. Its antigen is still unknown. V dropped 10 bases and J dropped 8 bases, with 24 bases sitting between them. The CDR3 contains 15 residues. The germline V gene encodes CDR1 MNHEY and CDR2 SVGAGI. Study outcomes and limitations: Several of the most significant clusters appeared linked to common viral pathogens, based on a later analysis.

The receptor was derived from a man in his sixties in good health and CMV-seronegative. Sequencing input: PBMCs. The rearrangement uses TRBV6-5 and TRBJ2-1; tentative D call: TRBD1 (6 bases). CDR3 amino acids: CATRGSSAGADEQFF. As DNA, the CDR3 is TGTGCCACCAGGGGCTCATCGGCAGGGGCCGATGAGCAGTTCTTC.